These 27 T cell receptor beta chains were sequenced from one sample in a study of T-cell memory formation after mild COVID-19. TCRdb reprocessed the 5' RACE reads with MiXCR, giving one entry per CDR3 protein. The sample has over 350,000 distinct CDR3 sequences, 24% seen once. Sequencing was performed on PBMCs or a T cell subset sorted from them (not recorded which). Source of these receptors: an adult woman who had mild COVID-19 (a few samples of this study predate the infection). Cell type and time point are not known.

This clonotype was seen a handful of times. The chain couples TRBV4-2 to TRBJ2-7; 10 bases are shared with TRBD2. The CDR3 is made up of 23 amino acids. After removal of 1 base from V and 2 bases from J, the junction contained 26 bases not matched to a gene. CDR1 is LGHNA and CDR2 is YNFKEQ in the germline V gene. The CDR3 coding sequence is TGTGCCAGCAGCCAAGCAGGGCTAGCGGGAGAACTCCATCCCATGGGGTCTACCTACGAGCAGTACTTC. Amino acids: CASSQAGLAGELHPMGSTYEQYF.

The rearrangement links TRBV12-3 or TRBV12-4 to TRBJ1-1; D unresolved. The CDR3 extends over 14 amino acids. Between the trimmed V and J ends, which lost 4 bases and 7 bases, there was a span of 16 bases. As DNA, the CDR3 is TGTGCCAGCAGTTCCAACCGGGCCAGAGTTGAAGCTTTCTTT. This encodes CASSSNRARVEAFF.

This clonotype was observed many times. This rearrangement joins TRBV5-1 to TRBJ1-3; the D is unclear. The V end was cut by 4 bases, the J end by 0 bases, with 8 bases between. Germline CDR1 and CDR2: SGHRS and YFSETQ. The CDR3 is 14 amino acids. DNA of the CDR3: TGCGCCAGCAGCCCGGACTCCTCTGGAAACACCATATATTTT. Translation gives CASSPDSSGNTIYF.

CDR3 in amino acids: CASTQPGGGGYTF. CDR3 nucleotides: TGTGCCAGCACCCAACCAGGGGGCGGTGGCTACACCTTC. This sequence joins TRBV7-9 and TRBJ1-2; 8 bases fit TRBD1. This CDR3 has 13 residues. V trimming: 7 bases; J trimming: 7 bases; junction bases outside the gene matches: 8. The V gene's germline CDR1 is SEHNR and CDR2 FQNEAQ (reference sequence).

Only a few counts were recorded for this clonotype. V gene TRBV3-1 combines with J gene TRBJ2-1; TRBD2 matches 7 bases. In germline, CDR1 is LGHDT, CDR2 YNNKEL (reference sequence). The V gene end was trimmed by 3 bases and the J gene end by 7 bases; junction bases not matched to a gene: 3. CDR3 length: 13 residues. The DNA for the CDR3 is TGTGCCAGCAGCCAGATAGCGGGTAATGAGCAGTTCTTC. This encodes CASSQIAGNEQFF.

The genes are TRBV5-6 and TRBJ1-2, with TRBD1 as a possible D gene (6 bases). Germline values: CDR1 SGHDT, CDR2 YYEEEE. The germline V and J ends were trimmed by 4 bases and 6 bases, with 16 bases remaining between them. CDR3 length: 14 amino acids. The CDR3 spells CASSQGRYKDGYTF. For the CDR3, the DNA is TGTGCCAGCAGCCAGGGGAGGTATAAGGATGGCTACACCTTC.

Only a few counts were recorded for this clonotype. The chain is built from TRBV20-1 and TRBJ2-5; the match to TRBD2 covers 8 bases. CDR1 DFQATT and CDR2 SNEGSKA come from the germline V gene (reference sequence). Trimming at V came to 6 bases and at J to 4 bases, leaving 19 bases not matched to a gene. The CDR3 consists of 17 residues. The CDR3 bases are TGCAGTGCCAAGCCCCCCTCGGGAGGGGGGCATCCAGAGACCCAGTACTTC. It encodes CSAKPPSGGGHPETQYF.

This clonotype was found a few times. This chain uses TRBV6-6 with TRBJ2-5, with TRBD2 matching 11 bases. The germline V gene encodes CDR1 MNHNY and CDR2 SVGAGI (reference sequence). After removal of 6 bases from V and 5 bases from J, the junction contained 8 bases not matched to a gene. The CDR3 runs to 15 residues. The CDR3 here is CASSLTSGKGETQYF. The CDR3 DNA follows: TGTGCCAGCAGCCTGACTAGCGGGAAAGGGGAGACCCAGTACTTC.

This clonotype was found a few times. The chain joins TRBV12-3 or TRBV12-4 to TRBJ2-7, with D unclear. The CDR3 spans 13 residues. The V and J ends lost 1 base and 7 bases respectively, with 11 bases between them. The chain's CDR3 is CASSLVESAEQYF. The CDR3 DNA follows: TGTGCCAGCAGTTTAGTTGAGTCAGCGGAGCAGTACTTC.

In its sample, this clonotype was seen many times. The chain combines TRBV5-1 with TRBJ2-7, with TRBD1 as a possible D gene (6 bases). Trimming shortened V by 1 base and J by 2 bases, and 7 bases separated the two germline ends. This CDR3 has 13 residues. The germline gives CDR1 SGHRS, CDR2 YFSETQ. CDR3 sequence: CASSLTGTYEQYF. The CDR3 DNA is TGCGCCAGCAGCTTGACAGGGACCTACGAGCAGTACTTC.

This chain joins TRBV4-1 and TRBJ1-2; D remains ambiguous. The germline CDR1 and CDR2 sequences are MGHRA and YSYEKL. The CDR3 runs to 13 residues. V was trimmed by 5 bases and J by 2 bases, leaving 9 bases between them. The CDR3 protein is CASSDIPNYGYTF. CDR3 DNA sequence: TGCGCCAGCAGCGATATCCCCAACTATGGCTACACCTTC.

This clonotype occurred many times. The chain is built from TRBV7-2 and TRBJ2-1; 11 bases are a match to TRBD2. The CDR3 has 17 residues. J gave up 0 bases and V 5 bases, and 6 bases lay outside the gene matches. Germline V CDR1 and CDR2: SGHTA, FQGNSA. The CDR3 DNA reads TGTGCCAGCAGCATCACTAGCGGGGGTAGCTCCTACAATGAGCAGTTCTTC. Translating it yields CASSITSGGSSYNEQFF.

V and J are TRBV18 and TRBJ1-1, with a possible D match to TRBD1 (5 bases). This CDR3 has 14 residues. In germline, CDR1 is KGHSH, CDR2 LQKENI. Trimming left V 3 bases short and J 3 bases short, with 11 bases between. The CDR3 bases are TGTGCCAGCTCACCCAGGGAAGGTGACACTGAAGCTTTCTTT. It is translated as CASSPREGDTEAFF.

The chain employs TRBV14 and TRBJ1-6; D call uncertain. The CDR3 is made up of 13 amino acids. The germline CDR1 and CDR2 sequences are SGHDN and FVKESK. Trimming took 1 base from V and 9 from J, leaving 7 bases between them. CDR3 region: CASSQVGSSPLHF. The CDR3 coding sequence is TGTGCCAGCAGCCAAGTCGGAAGTTCACCCCTCCACTTT.

This clonotype was seen a few times. CDR3 sequence (DNA): TGTGCTAGTGGAAGGGAGGGTCGGAGCACTGAAGCTTTCTTT. Amino acid sequence: CASGREGRSTEAFF. The J gene is TRBJ1-1, the V gene TRBV12-5, with D unclear. This CDR3 has 14 residues. Trimming took off 6 bases at V and 4 bases at J, with 15 bases between the two ends. In germline, CDR1 is LGHNT, CDR2 FRNRAP.

This sequence joins TRBV4-3 and TRBJ2-1; D may correspond to TRBD1 or TRBD2 (5 bases each). This CDR3 comprises 16 residues. Trimming cost V 3 bases and J 5 bases, with 17 bases left between them. Germline CDR1 and CDR2: LGHNA and YSLEER. The CDR3 spells CASSQINGGRDNEQFF. As DNA, the CDR3 is TGCGCCAGCAGCCAGATTAATGGGGGTAGGGACAATGAGCAGTTCTTC.

This clonotype has just a few counts. The chain recombines TRBV6-2 or TRBV6-3 with TRBJ2-4; tentative D call: TRBD2 (6 bases). CDR1 and CDR2 from the germline V gene are MNHEY and SVGEGT. The CDR3 extends over 19 amino acids. Trimming pared 0 bases from V and 0 bases from J, leaving 18 bases between. CDR3 amino acids: CASSYSPRGTVIAKNIQYF. DNA of the CDR3: TGTGCCAGCAGTTACTCTCCCCGCGGGACGGTGATAGCCAAAAACATTCAGTACTTC.

There are a few counts of this clonotype. The rearrangement uses TRBV5-1 and TRBJ1-1; D is uncertain. In germline, CDR1 is SGHRS, CDR2 YFSETQ. The CDR3 runs 14 residues. V dropped 4 bases and J dropped 1 base, with 11 bases sitting between them. CDR3 bases: TGCGCCAGCAGCCCCGGTTACAAGAACACTGAAGCTTTCTTT. It is translated as CASSPGYKNTEAFF.

This clonotype showed up just a few times. CDR3 bases: TGCGCCAGCAGCTTGCGACAGGGAGAGGGCGAGCAGTACTTC. Encoded protein: CASSLRQGEGEQYF. The V call is TRBV5-1, the J call TRBJ2-7; 7 nucleotides agree with TRBD1. CDR1 is SGHRS and CDR2 is YFSETQ in the germline V gene. V was pared by 1 base and J by 6 bases, with 7 bases of the junction left unmatched. The CDR3 is made up of 14 amino acids.

This chain joins TRBV11-2 and TRBJ2-2; TRBD1 matches 8 bases. The CDR3 spans 16 residues. V shed 5 bases and J 4 bases; nucleotides not matched to a gene: 9. Looked up from germline, CDR1 is SGHAT and CDR2 is FQNNGV. CDR3 region: CASSGTQGAGTGELFF. In DNA, the CDR3 is TGTGCCAGCAGCGGGACCCAGGGGGCGGGCACCGGGGAGCTGTTTTTT.

Here the CDR3 reads CSARVVRGYHNEQFF. The CDR3 DNA reads as TGCAGTGCTAGAGTAGTGCGAGGATATCACAATGAGCAGTTCTTC. V usage is TRBV20-1 and J usage is TRBJ2-1; D is unresolved. Germline-derived CDR1 and CDR2 are DFQATT and SNEGSKA (reference sequence). V lost 1 base and J 5 bases, leaving 15 bases between the germline ends. CDR3 length equals 15 residues.

The CDR3: CASSLLENTGELFF. CDR3 nucleotides: TGTGCCAGCAGCTTACTGGAGAACACCGGGGAGCTGTTTTTT. The chain uses TRBV7-9 and TRBJ2-2; no reliable D call. The CDR3 has 14 amino acids. Trimming left V 2 bases short and J 1 base short, with 5 bases between. Germline CDR1 SEHNR, CDR2 FQNEAQ (reference sequence).

In its sample, this clonotype was seen many times. V usage is TRBV4-2 and J usage is TRBJ2-7; 13 bases line up with TRBD2. Trimming took 4 bases from V and 2 from J; bases not matched to a gene: 2. This CDR3 has 15 residues. The germline gives CDR1 LGHNA, CDR2 YNFKEQ. In DNA form, the CDR3 reads TGTGCCAGCAGCCGGGGACTAGCGGGGACCTACGAGCAGTACTTC. It yields the protein CASSRGLAGTYEQYF.

This clonotype was observed a handful of times. The chain uses TRBV24-1 and TRBJ2-1; 9 bases agree with TRBD1. Trimming took 9 bases from V and 5 from J; bases not matched to a gene: 10. CDR1 and CDR2 (germline): KGHDR, SFDVKD. CDR3 length equals 15 residues. CDR3: CATGEGQGTNNEQFF. CDR3 in DNA: TGTGCCACCGGGGAAGGACAGGGGACTAACAATGAGCAGTTCTTC.

This clonotype was observed a handful of times. The chain uses TRBV20-1 and TRBJ2-7, with D possibly matching TRBD1 (6 bases). The germline gives CDR1 DFQATT, CDR2 SNEGSKA (reference sequence). Trimming removed 0 bases from V and 5 bases from J, with 23 bases in between. The CDR3 sequence is 17 residues long. The CDR3 loop is CSARDLRQGHFGDEQYF. The CDR3 nucleotides read TGCAGTGCTAGAGATTTGAGGCAGGGGCATTTTGGGGACGAGCAGTACTTC.

This clonotype has more than one count but fewer than ten. The CDR3 sequence is CASSVNRGVDEQFF. DNA of the CDR3: TGTGCCAGCAGTGTGAACAGGGGTGTGGATGAGCAGTTCTTC. V and J are TRBV2 and TRBJ2-1; TRBD1 matches 7 bases. V trimming: 4 bases; J trimming: 8 bases; junction bases outside the gene matches: 8. The CDR3 sequence is 14 residues long. CDR1 and CDR2 (germline): SNHLY, FYNNEI. The variable domain in full, with the rest retrieved from reference TRBV2 and TRBJ2-1, is EPEVTQTPSHQVTQMGQEVILRCVPISNHLYFYWYRQILGQKVEFLVSFYNNEISEKSEIFDDQFSVERPDGSNFTLKIRSTKLEDSAMYFCASSVNRGVDEQFFGPGTRLTVL.

V usage is TRBV3-1 and J usage is TRBJ1-1; D not certain. Trimming took 1 base from V and 0 from J, leaving 6 bases between them. The CDR3 totals 14 residues. The germline CDR1 and CDR2 sequences are LGHDT and YNNKEL (reference sequence). CDR3 nucleotide sequence: TGTGCCAGCAGCCAAGTGGGAGTGAACACTGAAGCTTTCTTT. This encodes CASSQVGVNTEAFF.